Listed below are T cell receptor beta chains from one sample, sequenced in a study of identical twins. One entry per CDR3 protein results from TCRdb running MiXCR on the 5' RACE reads. In the table there are 300,000 or so distinct CDR3 sequences, roughly 10% of which are singletons. These data are also associated with another study on yellow fever vaccine responses in identical twins.

The material sequenced was CD8+ T cells sorted from blood. The source of these receptors is a woman aged 18-29 years in good health. The CDR3 runs from the conserved cysteine through the conserved F or W. D genes are given only for firm matches. Only some rows state a clone size, as once, few, many or a class for expanded clones.

TRBJ2-3	16	TRBV4-3	NA	TRBD2	TGCGCCAGCAGCCAAGAAGGAGCGGGAGGCTGGGATACGCAGTATTTT	CASSQEGAGGWDTQYF
TRBJ1-2	16	TRBV6-2/TRBV6-3	few	TRBD1	TGTGCCAGCAGTCCGGGTCTGGACAGGGGCGACTATGGCTACACCTTC	CASSPGLDRGDYGYTF
TRBJ1-1	14	TRBV12-3/TRBV12-4	NA	NA	TGTGCCAGCCATGCCGCGGAGGGGGACACTGAAGCTTTCTTT	CASHAAEGDTEAFF
TRBJ2-7	16	TRBV7-2	NA	NA	TGTGCCAGCAGCTTAGTTACAGGGAGAAGCTCCTACGAGCAGTACTTC	CASSLVTGRSSYEQYF
TRBJ2-7	15	TRBV7-9	few	NA	TGTGCCAGCAGCTTAGGTGGCAGTTTCTCCTACGAGCAGTACTTC	CASSLGGSFSYEQYF
TRBJ2-3	11	TRBV2	few	NA	TGTGCCAGCGTCCTTCGAGATACGCAGTATTTT	CASVLRDTQYF
TRBJ1-1	14	TRBV18	once	NA	TGTGCCAGCTCACGGGACCTACCGAACACTGAAGCTTTCTTT	CASSRDLPNTEAFF
TRBJ2-7	16	TRBV28	NA	NA	TGTGCCAGCAGTTCACCCCGGGACGGCTTCTCCTACGAGCAGTACTTC	CASSSPRDGFSYEQYF
TRBJ2-1	15	TRBV24-1	NA	TRBD1	TGTGCCACCAGTGATTTGGGACAGGGTTACGATGAGCAGTTCTTC	CATSDLGQGYDEQFF
TRBJ2-3	17	TRBV5-1	NA	NA	TGCGCCAGCAGCTTGGGGCACAACCAAGGGAACACAGATACGCAGTATTTT	CASSLGHNQGNTDTQYF
TRBJ2-3	15	TRBV29-1	NA	TRBD2	TGCAGCGTCCCCATTGATTGGCGGGAGACAGATACGCAGTATTTT	CSVPIDWRETDTQYF
TRBJ2-1	11	TRBV14	NA	NA	TGTGCCAGCAGCCAGGTCTCTGAGCAGTTCTTC	CASSQVSEQFF
TRBJ2-3	15	TRBV12-3/TRBV12-4	many	NA	TGTGCCAGCAGTTATTCGAGAGGGGGCACAGATACGCAGTATTTT	CASSYSRGGTDTQYF
TRBJ2-3	14	TRBV12-5	few	NA	TGTGCTAGTGGTAAGGCGAGCAGCACAGATACGCAGTATTTT	CASGKASSTDTQYF
TRBJ1-6	14	TRBV6-1	NA	TRBD1	TGTGCCAGCAGTCCGGGACAGACAAATTCACCCCTCCACTTT	CASSPGQTNSPLHF
TRBJ2-1	11	TRBV29-1	many	NA	TGCAGCGCAGCCTTTACCAATGAGCAGTTCTTC	CSAAFTNEQFF
TRBJ2-2	17	TRBV28	NA	NA	TGTGCCAGCACAAGACCCGCGCGGGAACTTTACACCGGGGAGCTGTTTTTT	CASTRPARELYTGELFF
TRBJ2-3	19	TRBV5-1	few	NA	TGCGCCAGCACCCGAAGACAGTTCCTTCATGTGAGATTCACAGATACGCAGTATTTT	CASTRRQFLHVRFTDTQYF
TRBJ2-3	16	TRBV7-9	NA	TRBD1	TGTGCCAGCAGACCTACCGGGACAGCCGGGCCAGATACGCAGTATTTT	CASRPTGTAGPDTQYF
TRBJ2-3	15	TRBV28	many	NA	TGTGCCAGCAGTTCCTATTTGGGGGCCACAGATACGCAGTATTTT	CASSSYLGATDTQYF
TRBJ2-7	16	TRBV7-9	NA	TRBD2	TGTGCCAGCAGCTTAGCGACTAGCGGGAAATCCTACGAGCAGTACTTC	CASSLATSGKSYEQYF
TRBJ2-7	15	TRBV7-2	few	TRBD1	TGTGCCAGCAGCTTAATGTGGACAGGGGACTACGAGCAGTACTTC	CASSLMWTGDYEQYF
TRBJ2-1	14	TRBV19	few	TRBD2	TGTGCCAGCCTCACGGGAGGGCCCTACAATGAGCAGTTCTTC	CASLTGGPYNEQFF
TRBJ2-1	15	TRBV7-9	NA	TRBD2	TGTGCCAGCAGCTTAGAGACGGGAGGGGGTAATGAGCAGTTCTTC	CASSLETGGGNEQFF
TRBJ1-2	14	TRBV12-3/TRBV12-4	few	NA	TGTGCCAGCAGTTTTGACCCTGGGCTATATGGCTACACCTTC	CASSFDPGLYGYTF
TRBJ2-7	13	TRBV10-3	NA	NA	TGTGCCATCAGTACCGACCGGGACACCGAGCAGTACTTC	CAISTDRDTEQYF
TRBJ2-5	18	TRBV3-1	few	TRBD2	TGTGCCAGCAGCCCAGGGACCATGACAGCGGGAGAGGGGGAGACCCAGTACTTC	CASSPGTMTAGEGETQYF
TRBJ2-5	15	TRBV16	few	TRBD1	TGTGCCAGCAGCCGTGGGACAGGGGACCAAGAGACCCAGTACTTC	CASSRGTGDQETQYF
TRBJ2-3	16	TRBV28	many	TRBD1	TGTGCCAGCAGTTACCCCCTGGACAGGGAGACAGATACGCAGTATTTT	CASSYPLDRETDTQYF
TRBJ2-1	15	TRBV4-3	many	NA	TGCGCCAGCAGCCAAGAGCTGGGGGTGGGTAACGAGCAGTTCTTC	CASSQELGVGNEQFF
TRBJ2-1	17	TRBV15	many	TRBD1	TGTGCCACCAGCAGAGAGACTCGGACAGGCTCCTACAATGAGCAGTTCTTC	CATSRETRTGSYNEQFF
TRBJ2-1	16	TRBV4-3	NA	NA	TGCGCCAGCAGCCAAGAACCGACGGGCTCCTACAATGAGCAGTTCTTC	CASSQEPTGSYNEQFF
TRBJ2-7	15	TRBV2	few	NA	TGTGCCAGCAGTGAAAACTCGAATGCCCCCCACGAGCAGTACTTC	CASSENSNAPHEQYF
TRBJ2-7	12	TRBV29-1	medium-sized	NA	TGCAGCGTTGAAGGGGACTCCTACGAGCAGTACTTC	CSVEGDSYEQYF
TRBJ2-5	15	TRBV20-1	NA	TRBD2	TGCAGTGCTAGGGGACTAGCGGATAACACGGAGACCCAGTACTTC	CSARGLADNTETQYF
TRBJ1-1	13	TRBV7-9	NA	TRBD1	TGTGCCAGCAGCCCCAGGGGGCGGGAAGAAGCTTTCTTT	CASSPRGREEAFF